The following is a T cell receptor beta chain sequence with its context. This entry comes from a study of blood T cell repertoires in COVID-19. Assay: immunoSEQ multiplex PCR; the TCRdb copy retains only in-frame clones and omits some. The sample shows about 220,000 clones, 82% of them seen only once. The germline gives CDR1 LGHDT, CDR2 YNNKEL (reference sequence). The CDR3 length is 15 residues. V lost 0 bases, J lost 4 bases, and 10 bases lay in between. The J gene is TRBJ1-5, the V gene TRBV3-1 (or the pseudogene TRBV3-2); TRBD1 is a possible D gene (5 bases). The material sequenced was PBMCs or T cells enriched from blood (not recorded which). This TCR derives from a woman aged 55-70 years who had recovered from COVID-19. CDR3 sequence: CASSQEGVPNQPQHF. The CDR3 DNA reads TGTGCCAGCAGCCAAGAAGGGGTACCTAATCAGCCCCAGCATTTT.